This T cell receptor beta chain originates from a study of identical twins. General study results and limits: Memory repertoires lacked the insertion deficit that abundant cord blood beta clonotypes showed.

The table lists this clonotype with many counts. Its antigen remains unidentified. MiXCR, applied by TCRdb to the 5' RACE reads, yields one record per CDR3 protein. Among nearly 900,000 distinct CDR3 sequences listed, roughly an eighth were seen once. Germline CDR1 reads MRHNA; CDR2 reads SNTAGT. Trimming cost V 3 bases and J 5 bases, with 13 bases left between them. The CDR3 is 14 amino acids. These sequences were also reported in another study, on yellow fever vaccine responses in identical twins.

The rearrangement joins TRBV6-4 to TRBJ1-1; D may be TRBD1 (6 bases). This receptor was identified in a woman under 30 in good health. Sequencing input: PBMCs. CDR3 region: CASSETEGVTEAFF. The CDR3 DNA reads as TGTGCCAGCAGTGAGACGGAGGGGGTTACTGAAGCTTTCTTT.